This T cell receptor beta chain is drawn from a study of blood T cell repertoires in COVID-19. Study as a whole: Acute and convalescent COVID-19 samples came from the United States, Italy and Spain. PBMCs, B-cell-depleted T cells, or T cells were the source of the cDNA or gDNA that made up the material.

Only a few counts were recorded for this clone. Per the original data handling: Amplified reference gene primers provided the basis for estimating nucleated cell counts. Repertoires were generated with immunoSEQ multiplex PCR, while TCRdb's copy carries only in-frame clones and drops some. That table gives V, J and clone size, and the DNA gave D and trimming. The table has around 100,000 clones, more than 75% seen once. Material for sequencing was peripheral blood. The source is a human donor in a cohort sampled during active COVID-19.

In DNA, the CDR3 is TGTGCCAGCAGCTCGGGGAACTATGGCTACACCTTC. Residues: CASSSGNYGYTF. The chain carries TRBV7-2 and TRBJ1-2; D not certain. With 4 bases removed from V and 2 bases from J, the gap between germline ends came to 5 bases. The CDR3 is 12 residues long. In germline, CDR1 is SGHTA, CDR2 FQGNSA.